The rows below give T cell receptor beta chains drawn from one sample of a study of T cell repertoires in cytomegalovirus infection. These receptors lack a known antigen. TCRdb reprocessed the reads with MiXCR, giving one entry per CDR3 protein. The sample lists some 800,000 distinct CDR3 sequences, 30% to 35% occurring once. Material: cultured CD8+ T cells from PBMCs, obtained from culture after CMV antigen stimulation. The receptors stem from a human donor in good health (CMV status not recorded). Some clones in this sample may be carry-over from other donors' samples. CDR3s include the opening cysteine and the closing phenylalanine or tryptophan. The D gene is left open where the match is weak. The size entry is marked missing in some rows and otherwise reads once, few, many or a size class.

j_call	v_call	d_call	clone_size	cdr3_aa	cdr3_nt
TRBJ2-1	TRBV7-4	TRBD2	-	CASSSPGLALNEQFF	TGTGCCAGCAGCTCCCCGGGACTAGCTCTAAATGAGCAGTTCTTC
TRBJ2-2	TRBV5-4	-	few	CASQQDPTGELFF	TGTGCCTCGCAACAGGACCCCACCGGGGAGCTGTTTTTT
TRBJ1-6	TRBV19	-	-	CASSIRLPPLHF	TGTGCCAGTAGTATAAGACTTCCACCCCTCCACTTT
TRBJ2-1	TRBV4-1	-	-	CASSLLGTGWNEQFF	TGCGCCAGCAGCCTCCTTGGTACAGGGTGGAATGAGCAGTTCTTC
TRBJ1-1	TRBV7-9	TRBD1	-	CASSPGQVRGAFF	TGTGCCAGCAGCCCAGGACAGGTCCGGGGGGCTTTCTTT
TRBJ1-1	TRBV18	TRBD1	-	CASSPPLKQGPIEAFF	TGTGCCAGCTCACCACCCCTTAAACAGGGGCCCATTGAAGCTTTCTTT
TRBJ2-1	TRBV7-9	TRBD2	few	CASSSGTSEREQFF	TGTGCCAGCAGCAGCGGGACTAGCGAAAGGGAGCAGTTCTTC
TRBJ2-4	TRBV12-3/TRBV12-4	TRBD1	-	CASTIDRGWPKNIQYF	TGTGCCAGCACAATTGACAGGGGATGGCCCAAAAACATTCAGTACTTC
TRBJ1-1	TRBV14	-	-	CASSQDRKSEGAFF	TGTGCCAGCAGCCAAGACCGGAAGTCAGAGGGGGCTTTCTTT
TRBJ2-1	TRBV12-3/TRBV12-4	-	many	CASSIINEQFF	TGTGCCAGCAGTATCATCAATGAGCAGTTCTTC
TRBJ1-2	TRBV5-1	-	-	CASSLVGLGGISSNYGYTF	TGCGCCAGCAGCTTGGTCGGCTTAGGCGGGATCAGTTCTAACTATGGCTACACCTTC
TRBJ2-1	TRBV5-1	TRBD1	-	CASSLAQGFINEQFF	TGCGCCAGCAGCTTGGCACAGGGGTTCATCAATGAGCAGTTCTTC
TRBJ1-1	TRBV12-5	-	few	CASGLVIGNTEAFF	TGTGCTAGTGGTTTGGTAATAGGGAACACTGAAGCTTTCTTT
TRBJ1-2	TRBV7-9	-	many	CASSSTPHYGYTF	TGTGCCAGCAGCTCGACACCTCACTATGGCTACACCTTC
TRBJ2-5	TRBV7-6	TRBD1	-	CASSNRQGHPSTQYF	TGTGCCAGCAGCAACCGACAGGGGCACCCGTCGACCCAGTACTTC
TRBJ2-2	TRBV12-3/TRBV12-4	TRBD1	many	CASSWDRGLTGELFF	TGTGCCAGCAGTTGGGACAGGGGGCTTACCGGGGAGCTGTTTTTT
TRBJ2-5	TRBV7-9	TRBD2	-	CASRRTGGAQETQYF	TGTGCCAGCAGGCGAACGGGGGGGGCACAAGAGACCCAGTACTTC
TRBJ2-2	TRBV5-3	-	once	CASSGIPVLGMNTGELFF	TGTGCCAGCAGCGGAATTCCGGTGCTGGGCATGAACACCGGGGAGCTGTTTTTT
TRBJ2-2	TRBV20-1	-	-	CSASREVWGTGELFF	TGCAGTGCTAGCAGGGAGGTATGGGGCACCGGGGAGCTGTTTTTT
TRBJ2-4	TRBV7-9	-	few	CASSLAGPAKNIQYF	TGTGCCAGCAGCTTAGCGGGACCTGCCAAAAACATTCAGTACTTC